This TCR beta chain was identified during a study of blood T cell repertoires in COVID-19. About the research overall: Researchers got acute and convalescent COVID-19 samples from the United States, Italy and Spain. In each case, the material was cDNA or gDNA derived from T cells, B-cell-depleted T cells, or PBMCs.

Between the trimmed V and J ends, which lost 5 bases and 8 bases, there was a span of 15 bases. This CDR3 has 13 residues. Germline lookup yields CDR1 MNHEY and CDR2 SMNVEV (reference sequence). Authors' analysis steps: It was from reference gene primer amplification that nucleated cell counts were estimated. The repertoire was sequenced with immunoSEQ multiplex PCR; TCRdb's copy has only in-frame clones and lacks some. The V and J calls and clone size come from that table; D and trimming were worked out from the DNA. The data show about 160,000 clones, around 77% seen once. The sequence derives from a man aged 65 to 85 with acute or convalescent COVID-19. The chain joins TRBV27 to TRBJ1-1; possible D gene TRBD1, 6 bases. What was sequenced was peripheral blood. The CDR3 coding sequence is TGTGCCAGCAGTCCTGGGACAACTTACGAAGCTTTCTTT. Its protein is CASSPGTTYEAFF.